The clone carrying this T cell receptor beta chain has a count of ten or more. The antigen is unknown. All donors were healthy Caucasians. This CDR3 is built from 17 residues. V gave up 0 bases and J gave up 8 bases; unmatched junction bases: 11. Germline lookup yields CDR1 SGDLS and CDR2 YYNGEE. TCRdb redid the calling of the 5' RACE reads with MiXCR, one entry per CDR3 protein. The sample contains fewer than 250,000 distinct CDR3 sequences, 7.5% of which appear only once. This specimen comes from a study of identical twins. Whole-study results and caveats: The study reached conclusions through statistical analysis that was cross-sectional, not following the same donors.

These data were also filed under a second study, of yellow fever vaccine responses in identical twins. That study adds: Twins showed a vaccine T cell response that reportedly seemed partly convergent, partly personalized.

The chain recombines TRBV9 with TRBJ2-1; 10 bases fit TRBD2. Material: CD8+ T cells sorted from blood. The TCR comes from a young woman in good health. CDR3 nucleotide sequence: TGTGCCAGCAGCGTAGGGACCTTAGCGGGAGGAAGTGATGAGCAGTTCTTC. Translation: CASSVGTLAGGSDEQFF.